This record covers a single TCR beta chain. It has no known antigen specificity. The record has no base qualities; no much larger clone is one base away. The data derive from a study of blood T cells in healthy people across ages (dated by TCRdb to between 2014 and 2016). Some background on the complete study: In model experiments, template switching captured roughly one uniquely barcoded TCR beta cDNA molecule for every two T cells. The donors were split into four age groups: young (average about 16 years), middle-aged (roughly 39), aged (over 55) and long-lived (more than 80). To track age-related changes in TCR beta repertoire diversity, the study relied on deep sequencing normalized with unique cDNA molecular identifiers. To avoid experimental bias, donors of different ages were spread randomly across the sequencing lanes. The study analyzed two additional independent replicas of 1 million unique cDNA reads from the same blood draw for two donors, one aged 18 to 29 and one aged 80 or older. Results and caveats for the whole study, not just this receptor: The percentage of naive T cells measured by flow cytometry correlated strongly with observed TCR beta diversity. Estimates of total diversity based on one million sequenced T cells were considered lower bounds and underestimates. Because the CMV infection status of the donors was unknown, age-related changes in expanded clonotypes may potentially have been confounded. Conclusive comparison of naive and antigen-experienced compartments was prevented by the profiling of bulk unsorted PBMCs. As age increased, observed TCR beta diversity per million T cells dropped in a roughly linear way, and a significant reduction was already evident by age 40. Compared with the aged group, the long-lived group had more naive CD4+ T cells, fewer expanded clones and increased TCR diversity, suggesting age selection.

Systemically healthy Caucasian individuals from Russia, some 40 in total and aged about 6 to 95 years, were included as donors. Each donor gave around 9.9 milliliters of peripheral blood, collected into EDTA-treated Vacutainer tubes. Ficoll-Paque density-gradient centrifugation was used to isolate PBMCs, with at least 6.5 million obtained per sample. Total RNA was extracted from PBMCs with Trizol reagent, with at least 5 micrograms obtained per sample. For every donor, an aliquot of PBMCs went through flow cytometry to measure the percentages of naive CD45RAhigh/CD27high T cells. The germline V gene (reference sequence) specifies SGHKS as CDR1 and YYEKEE as CDR2. The V end gives up 2 bases and the J end 4 bases, leaving 6 bases in the junction not matched to a gene. Counted from cysteine to phenylalanine, this CDR3 has 15 amino acids. This entry keeps only the CDR3 DNA: 45 bases, framed from base 1.

Libraries were made using 5' RACE. Instrument used: Illumina HiSeq 2500. A second about 6 to 11 cycle PCR used a sample-barcoded 5' primer and a J-beta primer mix. A unique molecular identifier was introduced onto each TCR beta cDNA molecule by a template-switch 5' adaptor carrying 12 random nucleotides. Each sample yielded at least 2.5 million CDR3-containing paired-end reads. All of the RNA was converted into first-strand cDNA using the Mint cDNA synthesis kit, with a TRBC-specific oligonucleotide serving as the primer. Following uracil-DNA glycosylase treatment, a first 18-cycle PCR with universal primers M1SS and BC2_uni_R was performed on all cDNA. The authors' pipeline ran thus. Each sample was normalized by randomly selecting 1 million high-quality reads, each carrying a distinct molecular identifier. Instead of being binned into consensus sequences, reads with shared molecular identifiers were discarded. MiTCR, with a Q25 quality threshold and the strictest error-elimination algorithm, was used for CDR3 identification, clonotype clustering and error correction. A nonparametric unseen species model with Euler transformation was used to estimate lower-bound total TCR beta diversity. Using fastp at Q25 and MiXCR, TCRdb reprocessed the public reads and kept productive beta chains. Each record represents a unique CDR3 protein, reported with the most common genes and DNA among its rows. TCRdb, rather than the study authors, made the V and J calls. This sample has about 1.5 million distinct CDR3 sequences in its table, and under 55% of those were observed once. Clones ranked in the top ten supply more than 4% of the sample.

The sequence came from a woman aged 18-35 years in good health. The sequencing sample was made of blood. The rearranged segments are TRBV5-5 and TRBJ2-5, with TRBD2 identical over 9 junction bases. The DNA is as follows: TGTGCCAGCAGCTTCCCGACTAGCGGCGGAGAGACCCAGTACTTC. Translated, it reads CASSFPTSGGETQYF.